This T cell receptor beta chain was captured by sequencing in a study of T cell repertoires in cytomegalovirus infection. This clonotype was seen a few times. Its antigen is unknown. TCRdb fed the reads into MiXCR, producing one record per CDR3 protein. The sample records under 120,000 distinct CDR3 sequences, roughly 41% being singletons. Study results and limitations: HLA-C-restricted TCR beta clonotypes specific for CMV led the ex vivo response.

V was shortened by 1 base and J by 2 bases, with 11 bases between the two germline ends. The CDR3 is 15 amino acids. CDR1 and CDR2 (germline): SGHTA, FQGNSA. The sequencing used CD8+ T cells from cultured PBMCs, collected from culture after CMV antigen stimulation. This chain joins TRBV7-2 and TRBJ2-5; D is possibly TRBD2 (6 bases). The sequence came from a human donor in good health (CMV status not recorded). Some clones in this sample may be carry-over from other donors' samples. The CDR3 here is CASSLGASAQETQYF. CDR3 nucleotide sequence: TGTGCCAGCAGCTTAGGGGCTAGCGCTCAAGAGACCCAGTACTTC.